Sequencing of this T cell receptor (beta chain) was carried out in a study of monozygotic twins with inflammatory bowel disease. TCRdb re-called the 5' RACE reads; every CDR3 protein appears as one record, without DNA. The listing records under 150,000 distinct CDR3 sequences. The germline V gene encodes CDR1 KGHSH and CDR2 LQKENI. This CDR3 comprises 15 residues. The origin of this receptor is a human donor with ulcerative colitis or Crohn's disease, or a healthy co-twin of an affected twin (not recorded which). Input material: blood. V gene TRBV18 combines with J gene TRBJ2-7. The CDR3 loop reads CASSPPGVPNYEQYF.